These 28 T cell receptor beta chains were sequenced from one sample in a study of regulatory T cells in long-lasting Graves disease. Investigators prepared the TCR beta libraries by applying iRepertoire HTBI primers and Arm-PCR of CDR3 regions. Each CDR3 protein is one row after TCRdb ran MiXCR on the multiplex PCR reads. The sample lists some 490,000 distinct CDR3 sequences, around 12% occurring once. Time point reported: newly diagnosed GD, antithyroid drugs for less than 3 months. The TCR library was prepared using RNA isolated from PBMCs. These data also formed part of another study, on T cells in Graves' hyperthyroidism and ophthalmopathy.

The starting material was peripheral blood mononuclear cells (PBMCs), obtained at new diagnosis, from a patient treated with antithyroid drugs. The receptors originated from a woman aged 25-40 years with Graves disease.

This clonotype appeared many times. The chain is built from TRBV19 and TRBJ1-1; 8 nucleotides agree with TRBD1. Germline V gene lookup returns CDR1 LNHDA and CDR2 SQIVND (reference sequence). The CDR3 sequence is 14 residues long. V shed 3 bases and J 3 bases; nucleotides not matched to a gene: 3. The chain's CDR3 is CASSIGQGYTEAFF. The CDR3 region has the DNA TGTGCCAGTAGTATTGGACAGGGCTACACTGAAGCTTTCTTT.

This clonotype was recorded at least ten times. The CDR3: CATSDPSSTDTQYF. CDR3 nucleotide sequence: TGTGCCACCAGTGATCCATCGTCGACAGATACGCAGTATTTT. The chain links TRBV24-1 to TRBJ2-3; D is unclear. In germline, CDR1 is KGHDR, CDR2 SFDVKD. The CDR3 loop spans 14 amino acids. V was shortened by 3 bases and J by 3 bases, with 9 bases between the two germline ends.

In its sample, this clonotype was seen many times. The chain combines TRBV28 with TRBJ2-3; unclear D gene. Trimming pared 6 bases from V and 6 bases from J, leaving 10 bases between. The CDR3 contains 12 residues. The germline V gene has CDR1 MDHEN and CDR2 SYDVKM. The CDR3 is CASSISADTQYF. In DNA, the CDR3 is TGTGCCAGCAGCATCAGCGCTGATACGCAGTATTTT.

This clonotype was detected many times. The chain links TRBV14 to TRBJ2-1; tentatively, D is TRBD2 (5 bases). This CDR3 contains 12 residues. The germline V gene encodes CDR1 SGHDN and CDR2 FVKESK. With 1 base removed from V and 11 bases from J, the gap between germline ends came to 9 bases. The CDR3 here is CASSQGGLKQFF. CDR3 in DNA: TGTGCCAGCAGCCAAGGCGGACTGAAGCAGTTCTTC.

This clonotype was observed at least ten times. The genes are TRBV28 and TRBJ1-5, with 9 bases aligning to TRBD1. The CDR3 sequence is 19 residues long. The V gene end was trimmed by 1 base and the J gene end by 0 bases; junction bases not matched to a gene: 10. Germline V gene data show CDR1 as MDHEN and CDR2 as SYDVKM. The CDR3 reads CASSLSGTGNFGSNQPQHF. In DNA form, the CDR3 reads TGTGCCAGCAGTTTATCCGGGACAGGGAATTTCGGTAGCAATCAGCCCCAGCATTTT.

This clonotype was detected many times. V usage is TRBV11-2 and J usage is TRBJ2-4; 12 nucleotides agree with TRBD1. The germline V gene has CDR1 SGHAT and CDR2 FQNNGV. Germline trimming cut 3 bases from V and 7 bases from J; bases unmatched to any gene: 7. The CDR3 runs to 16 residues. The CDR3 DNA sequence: TGTGCCAGCAGCTTCCCGGGACAGGGGGCGTCGAACATTCAGTACTTC. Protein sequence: CASSFPGQGASNIQYF. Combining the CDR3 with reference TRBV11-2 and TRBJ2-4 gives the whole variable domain EAGVAQSPRYKIIEKRQSVAFWCNPISGHATLYWYQQILGQGPKLLIQFQNNGVVDDSQLPKDRFSAERLKGVDSTLKIQPAKLEDSAVYLCASSFPGQGASNIQYFGAGTRLSVL.

The CDR3 protein is CASSTSGTSGSYEQYF. DNA of the CDR3: TGTGCCAGTAGCACTTCGGGGACTAGCGGGTCCTACGAGCAGTACTTC. The chain combines TRBV19 with TRBJ2-7; 12 bases align to TRBD2. The CDR3 consists of 16 residues. Germline CDR1 reads LNHDA; CDR2 reads SQIVND (reference sequence). V shed 6 bases, J shed 1 base, and the junction held 7 bases outside the gene matches.

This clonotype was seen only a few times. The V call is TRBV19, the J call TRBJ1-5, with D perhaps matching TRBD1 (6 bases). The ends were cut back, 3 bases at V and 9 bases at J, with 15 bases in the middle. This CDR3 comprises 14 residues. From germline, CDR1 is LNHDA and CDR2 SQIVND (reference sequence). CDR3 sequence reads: CASSMRDTGVPQHF. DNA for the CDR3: TGTGCCAGTAGTATGCGGGACACGGGGGTGCCCCAGCATTTT.

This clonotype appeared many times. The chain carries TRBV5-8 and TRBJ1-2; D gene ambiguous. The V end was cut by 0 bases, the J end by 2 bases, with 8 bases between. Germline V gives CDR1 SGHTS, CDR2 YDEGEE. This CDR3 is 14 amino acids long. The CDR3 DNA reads TGTGCCAGCAGCTTGGCCGTGGGGAACTATGGCTACACCTTC. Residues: CASSLAVGNYGYTF.

The CDR3 sequence is CASSREGGRELFF. The CDR3 DNA follows: TGTGCCAGCAGCCGTGAGGGCGGCAGGGAGCTGTTTTTT. This sequence joins TRBV6-1 and TRBJ2-2; TRBD2 might be the D (5 bases). The CDR3 runs 13 residues. Germline values: CDR1 MNHNS, CDR2 SASEGT. The V and J ends lost 6 bases and 9 bases respectively, with 14 bases between them.

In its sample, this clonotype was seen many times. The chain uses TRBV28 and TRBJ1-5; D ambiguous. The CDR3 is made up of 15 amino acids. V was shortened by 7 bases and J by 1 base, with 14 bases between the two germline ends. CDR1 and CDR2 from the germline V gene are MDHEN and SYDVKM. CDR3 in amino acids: CASNPIWVSNQPQHF. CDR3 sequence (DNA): TGTGCCAGCAACCCTATCTGGGTAAGCAATCAGCCCCAGCATTTT. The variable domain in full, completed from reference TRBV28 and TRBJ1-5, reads DVKVTQSSRYLVKRTGEKVFLECVQDMDHENMFWYRQDPGLGLRLIYFSYDVKMKEKGDIPEGYSVSREKKERFSLILESASTNQTSMYLCASNPIWVSNQPQHFGDGTRLSIL.

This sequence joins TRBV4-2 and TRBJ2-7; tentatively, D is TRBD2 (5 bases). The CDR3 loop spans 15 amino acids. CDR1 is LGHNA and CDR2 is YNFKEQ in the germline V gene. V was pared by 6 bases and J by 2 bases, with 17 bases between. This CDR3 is CASSRLQEDPYEQYF. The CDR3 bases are TGTGCCAGCAGTCGCTTGCAGGAGGATCCCTACGAGCAGTACTTC.

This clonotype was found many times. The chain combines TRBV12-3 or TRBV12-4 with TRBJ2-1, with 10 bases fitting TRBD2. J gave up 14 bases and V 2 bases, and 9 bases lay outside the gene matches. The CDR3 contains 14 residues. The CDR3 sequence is CASSLHTAGGREFF. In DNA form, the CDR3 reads TGTGCCAGCAGTTTACATACAGCGGGAGGGCGGGAGTTCTTC.

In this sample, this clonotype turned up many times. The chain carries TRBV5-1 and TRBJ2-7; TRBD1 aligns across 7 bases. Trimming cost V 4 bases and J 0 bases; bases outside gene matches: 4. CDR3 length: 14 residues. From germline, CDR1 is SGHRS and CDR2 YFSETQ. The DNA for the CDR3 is TGCGCCAGCAGCGACGGACAGGCCTCCTACGAGCAGTACTTC. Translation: CASSDGQASYEQYF.

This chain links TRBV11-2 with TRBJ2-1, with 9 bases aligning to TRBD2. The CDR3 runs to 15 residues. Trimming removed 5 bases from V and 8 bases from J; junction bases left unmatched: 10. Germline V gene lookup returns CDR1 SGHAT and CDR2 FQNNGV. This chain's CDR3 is CASSPGAGGGDEQFF. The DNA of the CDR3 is TGTGCCAGCAGCCCCGGGGCGGGAGGGGGGGATGAGCAGTTCTTC.

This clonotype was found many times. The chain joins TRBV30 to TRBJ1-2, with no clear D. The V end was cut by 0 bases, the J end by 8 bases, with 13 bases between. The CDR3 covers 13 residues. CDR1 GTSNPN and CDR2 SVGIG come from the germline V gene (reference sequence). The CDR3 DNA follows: TGTGCCTGGAGTGTACAAGGGTATGGGGGCTACACCTTC. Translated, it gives CAWSVQGYGGYTF.

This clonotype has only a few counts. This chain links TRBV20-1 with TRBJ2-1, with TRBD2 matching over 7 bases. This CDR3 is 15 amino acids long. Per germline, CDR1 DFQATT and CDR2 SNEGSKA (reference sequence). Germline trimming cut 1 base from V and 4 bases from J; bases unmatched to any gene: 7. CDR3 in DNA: TGCAGTGCTAGAGTTAGGGCTAGCGGTTACAATGAGCAGTTCTTC. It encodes CSARVRASGYNEQFF.

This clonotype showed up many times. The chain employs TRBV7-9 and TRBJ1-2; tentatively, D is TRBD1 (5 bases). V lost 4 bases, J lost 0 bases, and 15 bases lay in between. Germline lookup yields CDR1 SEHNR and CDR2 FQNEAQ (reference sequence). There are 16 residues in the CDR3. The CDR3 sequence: CASSSVGGPANYGYTF. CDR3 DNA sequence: TGTGCCAGCAGCTCAGTGGGGGGTCCAGCTAACTATGGCTACACCTTC.

CDR3: CASSVAVDTEAFF. Written as DNA, the CDR3 is TGTGCCAGCAGCGTAGCGGTGGACACTGAAGCTTTCTTT. This chain uses TRBV9 with TRBJ1-1; unclear D gene. The V end was cut by 0 bases, the J end by 3 bases, with 6 bases between. Germline values: CDR1 SGDLS, CDR2 YYNGEE. This CDR3 is built from 13 residues.

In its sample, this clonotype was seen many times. The CDR3 here is CASSRGGSYNSPLHF. DNA for the CDR3: TGTGCCAGCAGCAGGGGGGGGAGCTATAATTCACCCCTCCACTTT. The chain couples TRBV28 to TRBJ1-6, with TRBD1 matching 7 bases. The CDR3 is 15 amino acids. V was clipped by 6 bases and J by 3 bases; unmatched bases: 5. The germline V gene encodes CDR1 MDHEN and CDR2 SYDVKM.

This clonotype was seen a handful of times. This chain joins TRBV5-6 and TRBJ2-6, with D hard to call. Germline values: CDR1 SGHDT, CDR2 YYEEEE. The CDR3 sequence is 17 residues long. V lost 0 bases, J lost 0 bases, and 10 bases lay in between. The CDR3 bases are TGTGCCAGCAGCTTGGACAGACTGCTCTCTGGGGCCAACGTCCTGACTTTC. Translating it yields CASSLDRLLSGANVLTF.

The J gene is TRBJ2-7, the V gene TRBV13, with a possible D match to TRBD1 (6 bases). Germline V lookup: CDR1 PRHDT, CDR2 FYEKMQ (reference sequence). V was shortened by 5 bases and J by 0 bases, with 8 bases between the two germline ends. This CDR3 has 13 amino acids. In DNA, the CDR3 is TGTGCCAGCAGCCAGGGGATCTCCTACGAGCAGTACTTC. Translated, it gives CASSQGISYEQYF.

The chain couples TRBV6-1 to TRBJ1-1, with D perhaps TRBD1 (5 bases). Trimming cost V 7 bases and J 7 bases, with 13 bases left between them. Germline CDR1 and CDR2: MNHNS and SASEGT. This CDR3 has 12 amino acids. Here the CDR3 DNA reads TGTGCCAGCACAGGGCCTAATAATGAAGCTTTCTTT. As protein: CASTGPNNEAFF.

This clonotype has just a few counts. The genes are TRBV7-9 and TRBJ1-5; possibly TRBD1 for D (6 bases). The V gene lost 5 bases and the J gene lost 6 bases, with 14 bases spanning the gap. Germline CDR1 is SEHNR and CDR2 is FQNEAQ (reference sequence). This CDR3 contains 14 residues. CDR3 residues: CASSGWGGIQPQHF. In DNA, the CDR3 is TGTGCCAGCAGCGGGTGGGGGGGCATTCAGCCCCAGCATTTT.

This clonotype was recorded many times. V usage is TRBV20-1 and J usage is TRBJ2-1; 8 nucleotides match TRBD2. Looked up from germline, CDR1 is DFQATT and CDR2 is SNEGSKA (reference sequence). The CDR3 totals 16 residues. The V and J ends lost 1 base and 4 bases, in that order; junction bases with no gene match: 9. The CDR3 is CSARGAGASTYNEQFF. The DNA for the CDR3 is TGCAGTGCTAGAGGAGCGGGGGCCAGTACTTACAATGAGCAGTTCTTC.

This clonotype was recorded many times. In DNA form, the CDR3 reads TGTGCCAGCAGTTACTACCGGGGAAACACTGAAGCTTTCTTT. Translation: CASSYYRGNTEAFF. The rearrangement links TRBV28 to TRBJ1-1; unclear D gene. With 4 bases removed from V and 2 bases from J, the gap between germline ends came to 11 bases. This CDR3 comprises 14 residues. CDR1 is MDHEN, CDR2 SYDVKM, per germline.

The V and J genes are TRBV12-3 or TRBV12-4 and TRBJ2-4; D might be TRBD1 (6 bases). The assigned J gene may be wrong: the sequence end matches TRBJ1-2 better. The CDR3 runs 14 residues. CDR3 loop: CASTTAVGAGGYTF. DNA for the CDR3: TGTGCCAGCACCACCGCCGTGGGGGCCGGTGGCTACACCTTC.

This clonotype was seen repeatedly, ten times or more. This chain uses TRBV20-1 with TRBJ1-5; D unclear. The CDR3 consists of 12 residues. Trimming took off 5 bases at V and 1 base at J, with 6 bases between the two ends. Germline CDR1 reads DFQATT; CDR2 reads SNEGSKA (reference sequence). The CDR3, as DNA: TGCAGTGCTCAATACAGCAATCAGCCCCAGCATTTT. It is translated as CSAQYSNQPQHF.